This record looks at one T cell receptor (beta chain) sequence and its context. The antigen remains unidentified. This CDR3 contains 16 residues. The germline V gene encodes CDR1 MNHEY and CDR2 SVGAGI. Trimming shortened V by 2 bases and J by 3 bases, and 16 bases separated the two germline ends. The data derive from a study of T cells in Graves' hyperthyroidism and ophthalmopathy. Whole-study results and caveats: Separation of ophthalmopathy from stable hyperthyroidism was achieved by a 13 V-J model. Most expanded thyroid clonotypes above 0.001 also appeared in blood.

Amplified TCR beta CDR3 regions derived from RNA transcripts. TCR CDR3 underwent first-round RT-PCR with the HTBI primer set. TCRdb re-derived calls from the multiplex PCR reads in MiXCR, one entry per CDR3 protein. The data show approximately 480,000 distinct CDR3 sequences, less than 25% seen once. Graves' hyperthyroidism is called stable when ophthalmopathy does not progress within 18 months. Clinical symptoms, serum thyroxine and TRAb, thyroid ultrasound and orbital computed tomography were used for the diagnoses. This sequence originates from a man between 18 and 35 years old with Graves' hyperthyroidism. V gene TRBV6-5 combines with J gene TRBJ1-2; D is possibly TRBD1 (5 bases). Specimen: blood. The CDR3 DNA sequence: TGTGCCAGCAGTTACCATACCGGACAAGTTCACTATGGCTACACCTTC. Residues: CASSYHTGQVHYGYTF.